The 23 T cell receptor beta chains below were found in one sample sequenced in a study of shared clonotypes between healthy human individuals (dated by TCRdb to between 2020 and 2021). The library was prepared using the immunoSEQ multiplex PCR assay. Drawn from immuneACCESS, this table holds only the in-frame rearrangements with V and J called that TCRdb kept. Clones are partly lost; checked studies trace under half to an unresolved V gene and leave the rest unexplained. This sample holds about 710,000 clones; 55% to 85% were observed only once. Jointly, the top ten make up about 1.8% of the sample. The sequencing input was memory CD4+ T cells sorted from blood. The meaning of the sample's cell subset or site label: CD45RA-negative fraction. These receptor sequences come from a woman between 25 and 40 years old in good health.

This sequence joins TRBV19 and TRBJ2-1; 8 positions agree with TRBD2. V shed 3 bases and J 7 bases; nucleotides not matched to a gene: 8. The germline gives CDR1 LNHDA, CDR2 SQIVND (reference sequence). The CDR3 length is 15 residues. The DNA of the CDR3 is TGTGCCAGTAGTATCGGGAGCGGGAGTTCAAATGAGCAGTTCTTC. It yields the protein CASSIGSGSSNEQFF.

This clone was picked up a small number of times. The chain is built from TRBV7-2 and TRBJ2-5, with D perhaps given as TRBD1 or TRBD2 (5 bases each). The ends were cut back, 3 bases at V and 5 bases at J, with 16 bases in the middle. Looked up from germline, CDR1 is SGHTA and CDR2 is FQGNSA. CDR3 length: 15 amino acids. The CDR3 loop reads CASSLGDGHTETQYF. For the CDR3, the DNA is TGTGCCAGCAGCTTGGGGGACGGCCATACGGAGACCCAGTACTTC.

V gene TRBV7-2 combines with J gene TRBJ2-7; 9 nucleotides agree with TRBD1. The V gene's germline CDR1 is SGHTA and CDR2 FQGNSA. The junction had 6 bases not matched to a gene; V was cut back by 4 bases and J by 5 bases. This CDR3 is 14 amino acids long. DNA of the CDR3: TGTGCCAGCAGCTGGCACAGGGGGCGCGACGAGCAGTACTTC. Translated, it gives CASSWHRGRDEQYF.

About this clone: The junction differs from germline at one of its ends, possibly a read error. The rearrangement joins TRBV28 to TRBJ1-5; 10 nucleotides match TRBD1. CDR1 is MDHEN, CDR2 SYDVKM, per germline. The CDR3 loop spans 14 amino acids. CDR3 nucleotide sequence: TGTGCCAGCAGCAACGACAGGGGGCGGAGGAATCCCAATTTT. Its protein product is CASSNDRGRRNPNF.

The sample holds one count of this clone. The rearrangement links TRBV7-6 to TRBJ1-3; D is undetermined. The CDR3 runs to 16 residues. The V gene lost 3 bases and the J gene lost 3 bases, with 15 bases spanning the gap. Germline V CDR1 and CDR2: SGHVS, FNYEAQ. CDR3 nucleotide sequence: TGTGCCAGCAGCTTGGGTCGGGGAGCGGGTGGAAACACCATATATTTT. Translation: CASSLGRGAGGNTIYF.

This clone showed up just a few times. This chain joins TRBV2 and TRBJ2-1; D not certain. CDR3 length: 14 residues. The germline gives CDR1 SNHLY, CDR2 FYNNEI. Trimming removed 5 bases from V and 5 bases from J, with 13 bases in between. CDR3 amino acids: CASSLDFGDNEQFF. The CDR3 DNA is TGTGCCAGCAGTCTCGACTTTGGCGACAATGAGCAGTTCTTC.

The J gene is TRBJ1-2, the V gene TRBV4-1, with no clear D. The CDR3 length is 14 residues. Germline CDR1 MGHRA, CDR2 YSYEKL. Trimming removed 2 bases from V and 5 bases from J, with 12 bases in between. In DNA form, the CDR3 reads TGCGCCAGCAGCCAACTTCCCGAGGTTTATGGCTACACCTTC. Translating gives CASSQLPEVYGYTF.

This clone was counted ten times or more. This sample includes further DNA sequences coding for the same CDR3. V gene TRBV5-1 combines with J gene TRBJ2-1; D possibly corresponds to TRBD2 (5 bases). With 0 bases removed from V and 3 bases from J, the gap between germline ends came to 10 bases. The CDR3 loop spans 15 amino acids. CDR1 SGHRS and CDR2 YFSETQ come from the germline V gene. CDR3 nucleotides: TGCGCCAGCAGCTTGGATAGCGTTGGCTACAATGAGCAGTTCTTC. This codes for CASSLDSVGYNEQFF.

This clone was found a few times. The V call is TRBV27, the J call TRBJ2-1; 8 bases map to TRBD2. V trimming: 6 bases; J trimming: 4 bases; junction bases outside the gene matches: 11. The V gene's germline CDR1 is MNHEY and CDR2 SMNVEV (reference sequence). This CDR3 spans 16 amino acids. CDR3 sequence: CASSKESGSIYNEQFF. The CDR3 nucleotides read TGTGCCAGCAGCAAAGAGAGCGGGAGTATTTACAATGAGCAGTTCTTC.

The V and J genes are TRBV28 and TRBJ1-2; D might be TRBD1 (5 bases). Looked up from germline, CDR1 is MDHEN and CDR2 is SYDVKM. The CDR3 is 16 residues long. The V end was cut by 7 bases, the J end by 0 bases, with 18 bases between. CDR3 nucleotides: TGTGCCAGCAACTACCCCCCTGGGGGTTCTAACTATGGCTACACCTTC. It is translated as CASNYPPGGSNYGYTF.

The chain links TRBV6-6 to TRBJ2-3; 9 bases are shared with TRBD2. Germline lookup yields CDR1 MNHNY and CDR2 SVGAGI (reference sequence). The CDR3 is 14 residues long. The V gene end was trimmed by 6 bases and the J gene end by 3 bases; junction bases not matched to a gene: 4. The CDR3 loop is CASRRTSGTDTQYF. CDR3 in DNA: TGTGCCAGCAGGCGAACTAGCGGGACAGATACGCAGTATTTT.

The chain couples TRBV5-4 to TRBJ2-1, with TRBD2 as a possible D gene (6 bases). The germline V gene has CDR1 SGHNT and CDR2 YYREEE (reference sequence). The CDR3 runs to 15 residues. V dropped 3 bases and J dropped 0 bases, with 10 bases sitting between them. CDR3 sequence reads: CASSSGGTSYNEQFF. The CDR3 nucleotides read TGTGCCAGCAGCTCCGGGGGTACCTCCTACAATGAGCAGTTCTTC.

The V call is TRBV5-1, the J call TRBJ2-5; D uncertain. Germline V gives CDR1 SGHRS, CDR2 YFSETQ. The V gene lost 5 bases and the J gene lost 3 bases, with 14 bases spanning the gap. The CDR3 is 14 residues long. CDR3 protein: CASSLGLREETQYF. Here the CDR3 DNA reads TGCGCCAGCAGTTTAGGGCTACGAGAAGAGACCCAGTACTTC.

As concerns this clone: A much more abundant neighbour one base away suggests this may be a read error. This sample also contains other DNA sequences that code for the same CDR3. The chain joins TRBV5-1 to TRBJ2-1; D is undetermined. V lost 0 bases and J lost 0, with 4 bases in between. This CDR3 has 14 residues. Per the germline V gene, CDR1 is SGHRS and CDR2 is YFSETQ. CDR3 nucleotides: TGCGCCAGCAGCTTGGATAACTCCTACAATGAGCAGTTCTTC. Translated: CASSLDNSYNEQFF.

The chain employs TRBV9 and TRBJ2-1; 11 bases agree with TRBD2. The J segment lost 6 bases and the V segment lost 0 bases, leaving 5 bases of the junction unmatched. The germline gives CDR1 SGDLS, CDR2 YYNGEE. The CDR3 covers 16 residues. The CDR3 loop is CASSVGGTSGPNEQFF. The CDR3, as DNA: TGTGCCAGCAGCGTAGGGGGGACTAGCGGCCCCAATGAGCAGTTCTTC.

A single count supports this clone. The CDR3 spells CASSESELYEQYF. CDR3 DNA: TGTGCCAGCAGTGAGAGTGAATTGTACGAGCAGTACTTC. The chain is built from TRBV2 and TRBJ2-7; D not resolved. Deletions cut 3 bases from V and 4 bases from J, with 10 bases between. This CDR3 contains 13 residues. CDR1 and CDR2 (germline): SNHLY, FYNNEI.

The chain joins TRBV2 to TRBJ2-7, with 8 bases lining up with TRBD1. CDR1 and CDR2 from the germline V gene are SNHLY and FYNNEI. The CDR3 runs 15 residues. The ends lost 7 bases at V and 4 bases at J; junction bases unmatched: 12. In DNA, the CDR3 is TGTGCCAGCACTGCGCCCCAGGGGGCCCTATACGAGCAGTACTTC. Its protein is CASTAPQGALYEQYF.

The V call is TRBV15, the J call TRBJ2-5, with D tentatively TRBD1 or TRBD2 (5 bases each). Germline V gene sequence: CDR1 LNHNV, CDR2 YYDKDF (reference sequence). The CDR3 contains 18 residues. The germline V and J ends were trimmed by 0 bases and 4 bases, with 21 bases remaining between them. For the CDR3, the DNA is TGTGCCACCAGCAGAGATGCCGTGAGAGGGGCTAATGGAGAGACCCAGTACTTC. Amino acid sequence: CATSRDAVRGANGETQYF. The entire variable domain, with the rest obtained from reference TRBV15 and TRBJ2-5, is as follows: DAMVIQNPRYQVTQFGKPVTLSCSQTLNHNVMYWYQQKSSQAPKLLFHYYDKDFNNEADTPDNFQSRRPNTSFCFLDIRSPGLGDTAMYLCATSRDAVRGANGETQYFGPGTRLLVL.

The gene calls are TRBV27 and TRBJ2-1; D may be TRBD2 (5 bases). The CDR3 has 15 residues. V was trimmed by 6 bases and J by 3 bases, leaving 15 bases between them. Germline V CDR1 and CDR2: MNHEY, SMNVEV (reference sequence). The CDR3 sequence is CASSERTRHYNEQFF. The CDR3 nucleotides read TGTGCCAGCAGCGAGCGGACTCGCCACTACAATGAGCAGTTCTTC.

The chain uses TRBV28 and TRBJ2-1; a weak D match, TRBD2 (7 bases). Germline loops: CDR1 MDHEN, CDR2 SYDVKM. Trimming removed 8 bases from V and 2 bases from J, with 16 bases in between. The CDR3 totals 15 residues. In DNA, the CDR3 is TGTGCCAGCGGAGTTGGGGGGGCACCCTACAATGAGCAGTTCTTC. Translation: CASGVGGAPYNEQFF. Full variable domain (rest looked up from reference TRBV28 and TRBJ2-1): DVKVTQSSRYLVKRTGEKVFLECVQDMDHENMFWYRQDPGLGLRLIYFSYDVKMKEKGDIPEGYSVSREKKERFSLILESASTNQTSMYLCASGVGGAPYNEQFFGPGTRLTVL.

The chain uses TRBV9 and TRBJ2-3, with 7 bases fitting TRBD2. Looked up from germline, CDR1 is SGDLS and CDR2 is YYNGEE. CDR3 size: 16 residues. The ends lost 0 bases at V and 2 bases at J; junction bases unmatched: 6. The CDR3, as DNA: TGTGCCAGCAGCGTAGTCGGCGGGGGAACCACAGATACGCAGTATTTT. Its protein product is CASSVVGGGTTDTQYF.

The rearrangement joins TRBV7-9 to TRBJ1-5; 8 positions agree with TRBD1. The V segment lost 5 bases and the J segment 6 bases; nucleotides outside the gene matches: 3. Germline assignment: CDR1 SEHNR and CDR2 FQNEAQ (reference sequence). The CDR3 is 13 amino acids. As DNA, the CDR3 is TGTGCCAGCAGCCAGGGGGCAGGTCAGCCCCAGCATTTT. Translated: CASSQGAGQPQHF.

The chain has TRBV10-2 and TRBJ2-5; D is possibly TRBD2 (6 bases). The J call could be wrong; TRBJ2-7 is a better fit for the DNA end. CDR3 size: 12 residues. Looked up from germline, CDR1 is WSHSY and CDR2 is SAAADI. This CDR3 reads CASRDYSYEQYF. Here the CDR3 DNA reads TGCGCCAGCAGGGACTACTCCTACGAGCAGTACTTC.